This T cell receptor beta chain was documented in a study of cytomegalovirus exposure and HLA in healthy donors. In this sample, this clone turned up a few times. The CDR3 loop spans 15 amino acids. J lost 8 bases, V lost 6 bases, and 10 bases had no gene match. Germline assignment: CDR1 SGHAT and CDR2 FQNNGV. The PCR made use of 60 Vbeta and 13 Jbeta primers. Repertoires were generated with immunoSEQ multiplex PCR, while TCRdb's copy carries only in-frame clones and drops some. The data show over 150,000 clones, around 81% seen once. The clonotype originates from a woman in her thirties in good health and CMV-seronegative. This chain links TRBV11-2 with TRBJ2-1; 10 nucleotides line up with TRBD1. Sequencing was performed on PBMCs. CDR3 protein: CASRDGTGEGYEQFF. DNA of the CDR3: TGTGCCAGCAGGGATGGGACAGGGGAGGGATATGAGCAGTTCTTC.